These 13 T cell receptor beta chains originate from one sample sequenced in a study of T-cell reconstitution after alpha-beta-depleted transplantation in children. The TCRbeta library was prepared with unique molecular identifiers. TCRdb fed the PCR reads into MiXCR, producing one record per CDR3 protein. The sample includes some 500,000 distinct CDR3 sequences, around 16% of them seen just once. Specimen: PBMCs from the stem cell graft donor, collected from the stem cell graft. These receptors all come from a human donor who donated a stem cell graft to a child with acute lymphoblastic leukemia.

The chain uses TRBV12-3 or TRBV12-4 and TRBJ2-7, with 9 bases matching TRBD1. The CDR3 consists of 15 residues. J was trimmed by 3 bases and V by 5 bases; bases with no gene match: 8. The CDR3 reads CASSPTGQGHYEQYF. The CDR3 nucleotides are TGTGCCAGCAGTCCAACGGGACAGGGTCACTACGAGCAGTACTTC.

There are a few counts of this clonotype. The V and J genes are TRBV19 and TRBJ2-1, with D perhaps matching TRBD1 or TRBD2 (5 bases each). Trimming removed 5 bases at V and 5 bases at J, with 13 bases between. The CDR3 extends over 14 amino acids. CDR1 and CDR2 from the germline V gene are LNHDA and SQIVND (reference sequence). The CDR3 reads CASSSGTNDNEQFF. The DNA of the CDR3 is TGTGCCAGTAGTTCCGGGACCAACGACAATGAGCAGTTCTTC.

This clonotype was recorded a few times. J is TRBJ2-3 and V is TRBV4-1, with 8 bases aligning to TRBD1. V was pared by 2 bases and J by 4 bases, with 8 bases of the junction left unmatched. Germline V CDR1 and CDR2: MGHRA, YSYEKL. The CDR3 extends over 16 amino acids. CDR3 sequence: CASSQQGQASADTQYF. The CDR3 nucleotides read TGCGCCAGCAGCCAACAGGGACAGGCATCGGCAGATACGCAGTATTTT.

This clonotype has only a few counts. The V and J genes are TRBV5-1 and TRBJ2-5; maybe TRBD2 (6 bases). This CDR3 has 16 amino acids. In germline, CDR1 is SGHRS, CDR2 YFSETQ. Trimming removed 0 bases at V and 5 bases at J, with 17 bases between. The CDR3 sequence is CASSLALSRDGETQYF. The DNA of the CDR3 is TGCGCCAGCAGCTTGGCCTTGTCGCGGGATGGGGAGACCCAGTACTTC.

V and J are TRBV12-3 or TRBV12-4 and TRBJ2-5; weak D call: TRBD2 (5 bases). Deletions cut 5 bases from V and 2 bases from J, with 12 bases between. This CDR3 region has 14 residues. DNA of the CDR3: TGTGCCAGCAGTACCCTACTAGAGCAAGAGACCCAGTACTTC. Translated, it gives CASSTLLEQETQYF.

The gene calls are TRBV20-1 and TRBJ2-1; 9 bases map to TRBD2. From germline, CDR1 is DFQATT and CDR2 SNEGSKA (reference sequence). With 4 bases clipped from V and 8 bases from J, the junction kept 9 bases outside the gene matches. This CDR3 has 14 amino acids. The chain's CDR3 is CSAKEASGIDEQFF. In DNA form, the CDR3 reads TGCAGTGCTAAAGAGGCTAGCGGGATCGATGAGCAGTTCTTC.

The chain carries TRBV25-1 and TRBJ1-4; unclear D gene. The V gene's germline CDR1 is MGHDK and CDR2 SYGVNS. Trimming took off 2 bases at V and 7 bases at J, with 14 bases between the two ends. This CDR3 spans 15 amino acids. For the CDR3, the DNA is TGTGCCAGCAGTGAAGCGGGTTTAGGATTTGAAAAACTGTTTTTT. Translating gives CASSEAGLGFEKLFF.

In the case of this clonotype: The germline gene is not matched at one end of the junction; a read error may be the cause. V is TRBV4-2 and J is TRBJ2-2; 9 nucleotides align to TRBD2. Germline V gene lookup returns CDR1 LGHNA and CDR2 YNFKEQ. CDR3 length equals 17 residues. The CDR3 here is CASSPAGASGTMGDLFF. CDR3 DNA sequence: TGTGCCAGCAGCCCCGCCGGGGCTAGCGGGACCATGGGGGACCTGTTTTTT.

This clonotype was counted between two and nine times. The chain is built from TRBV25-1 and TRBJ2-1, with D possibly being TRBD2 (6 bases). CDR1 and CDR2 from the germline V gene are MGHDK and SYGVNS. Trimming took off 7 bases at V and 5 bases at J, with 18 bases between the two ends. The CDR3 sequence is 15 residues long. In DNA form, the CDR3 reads TGTGCCAGCATGGGACCGGAGGGCGTCAACAATGAGCAGTTCTTC. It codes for CASMGPEGVNNEQFF.

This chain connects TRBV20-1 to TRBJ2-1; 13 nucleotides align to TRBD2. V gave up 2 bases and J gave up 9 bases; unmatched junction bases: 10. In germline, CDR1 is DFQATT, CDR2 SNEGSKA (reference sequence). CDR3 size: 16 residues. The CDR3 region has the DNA TGCAGTGCTAGACCTCCAACTAGCGGGAGGGCCGGTGAGCAGTTCTTC. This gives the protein CSARPPTSGRAGEQFF.

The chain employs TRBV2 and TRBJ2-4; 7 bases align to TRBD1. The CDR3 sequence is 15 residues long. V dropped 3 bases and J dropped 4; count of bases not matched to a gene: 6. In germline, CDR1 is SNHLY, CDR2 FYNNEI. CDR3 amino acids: CASSERGPNKNIQYF. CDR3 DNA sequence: TGTGCCAGCAGTGAGAGGGGGCCAAATAAAAACATTCAGTACTTC.

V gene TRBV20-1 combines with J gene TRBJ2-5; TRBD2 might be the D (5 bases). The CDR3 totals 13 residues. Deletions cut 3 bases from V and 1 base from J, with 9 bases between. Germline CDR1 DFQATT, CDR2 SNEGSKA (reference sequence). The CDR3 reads CSARAGIQETQYF. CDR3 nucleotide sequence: TGCAGTGCTAGGGCCGGGATCCAAGAGACCCAGTACTTC.

CDR3 nucleotide sequence: TGCAGTGCTGCCGGACAGAAGCTACTCCTTCGGGGCGACACCTTC. This encodes CSAAGQKLLLRGDTF. This chain links TRBV20-1 with TRBJ1-2; possible D gene TRBD1, 6 bases. Trimming pared 5 bases from V and 12 bases from J, leaving 28 bases between. The germline V gene encodes CDR1 DFQATT and CDR2 SNEGSKA (reference sequence). This CDR3 contains 15 residues.